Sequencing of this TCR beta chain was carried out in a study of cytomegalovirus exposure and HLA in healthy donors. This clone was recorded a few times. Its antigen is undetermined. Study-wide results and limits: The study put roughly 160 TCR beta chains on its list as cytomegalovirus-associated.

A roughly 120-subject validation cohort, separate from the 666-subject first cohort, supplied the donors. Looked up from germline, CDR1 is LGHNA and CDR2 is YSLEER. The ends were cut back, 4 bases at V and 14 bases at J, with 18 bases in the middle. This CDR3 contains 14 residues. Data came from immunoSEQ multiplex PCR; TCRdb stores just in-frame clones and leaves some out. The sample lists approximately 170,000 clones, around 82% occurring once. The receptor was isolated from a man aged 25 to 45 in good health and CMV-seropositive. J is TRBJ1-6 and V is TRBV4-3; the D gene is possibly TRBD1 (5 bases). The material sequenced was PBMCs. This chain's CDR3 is CASSPRGTIRALHF. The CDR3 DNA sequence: TGCGCCAGCAGCCCTCGAGGCACCATCAGGGCCCTCCACTTT.